The 17 T cell receptor beta chains in this list originate from one sample, sequenced in a study of identical twins. One entry per CDR3 protein results from TCRdb running MiXCR on the 5' RACE reads. The sample contains about 480,000 distinct CDR3 sequences, more than 13% of which appear only once. This sample also belongs to another study, concerning yellow fever vaccine responses in identical twins.

Specimen: CD4+ T cells sorted from blood. The receptors were sampled from a young woman in good health.

V gene TRBV5-1 combines with J gene TRBJ2-7; TRBD1 aligns across 7 bases. Germline trimming cut 5 bases from V and 3 bases from J; bases unmatched to any gene: 11. The CDR3 is made up of 15 amino acids. CDR1 SGHRS and CDR2 YFSETQ come from the germline V gene. The CDR3 sequence: CASSRGGTELYEQYF. The CDR3 DNA sequence: TGCGCCAGCAGTAGGGGTGGGACAGAGCTCTACGAGCAGTACTTC.

This clonotype was found many times. The rearrangement uses TRBV9 and TRBJ2-1; 11 nucleotides line up with TRBD2. CDR1 is SGDLS, CDR2 YYNGEE, per germline. The length of the CDR3 is 15 residues. J gave up 2 bases and V 4 bases, and 2 bases lay outside the gene matches. CDR3 region: CASSQGLAAYNEQFF. In DNA, the CDR3 is TGTGCCAGCAGCCAGGGACTAGCGGCCTACAATGAGCAGTTCTTC.

This clonotype turned up a few times. The chain couples TRBV5-8 to TRBJ1-5, with D perhaps matching TRBD1 (5 bases). Germline values: CDR1 SGHTS, CDR2 YDEGEE. The CDR3 contains 15 residues. V was shortened by 4 bases and J by 4 bases, with 15 bases between the two germline ends. CDR3 DNA sequence: TGTGCCAGCAGCCGGGGGATGGCGGGGAATCAGCCCCAGCATTTT. It translates to CASSRGMAGNQPQHF.

This clonotype has just a few counts. The CDR3 loop is CASRPPAGTEAFF. CDR3 sequence (DNA): TGTGCCAGCAGACCCCCGGCGGGCACTGAAGCTTTCTTT. The chain is built from TRBV7-9 and TRBJ1-1; no definite D call. Germline CDR1 is SEHNR and CDR2 is FQNEAQ (reference sequence). Trimming removed 6 bases from V and 4 bases from J, with 12 bases in between. The CDR3 loop spans 13 amino acids.

The table lists this clonotype with a few counts. This chain connects TRBV4-3 to TRBJ1-1; D might be TRBD1 (5 bases). V lost 5 bases, J lost 1 base, and 20 bases lay in between. Looked up from germline, CDR1 is LGHNA and CDR2 is YSLEER. The length of the CDR3 is 17 residues. CDR3 sequence: CASSVYLLGDGNTEAFF. The CDR3 DNA sequence: TGCGCCAGCAGCGTATACCTGTTGGGGGACGGGAACACTGAAGCTTTCTTT.

This clonotype has a count of ten or more. V and J are TRBV3-1 and TRBJ2-1, with 8 bases fitting TRBD1. V lost 4 bases and J lost 5; bases outside the gene matches: 7. The CDR3 totals 15 residues. CDR1 is LGHDT, CDR2 YNNKEL, per germline (reference sequence). The CDR3 is CASSPRTGPDNEQFF. In DNA form, the CDR3 reads TGTGCCAGCAGCCCAAGGACAGGGCCCGACAATGAGCAGTTCTTC.

In this sample, this clonotype turned up many times. This sequence joins TRBV29-1 and TRBJ2-5, with 11 bases that match TRBD1. The CDR3 runs 15 residues. The germline gives CDR1 SQVTM, CDR2 ANQGSEA. J was trimmed by 4 bases and V by 8 bases; bases with no gene match: 12. CDR3: CSSHPGTGGGETQYF. The CDR3 nucleotides read TGCAGCTCACATCCGGGGACAGGGGGGGGAGAGACCCAGTACTTC.

This clonotype was recorded many times. The chain has TRBV3-1 and TRBJ1-1; D is unclear. The CDR3 is made up of 15 amino acids. Between the trimmed V and J ends, which lost 1 base and 0 bases, there was a span of 9 bases. Looked up from germline, CDR1 is LGHDT and CDR2 is YNNKEL (reference sequence). CDR3 region: CASSQVLGLNTEAFF. The CDR3 DNA reads TGTGCCAGCAGCCAAGTTCTGGGATTGAACACTGAAGCTTTCTTT.

The table lists this clonotype with many counts. This chain uses TRBV7-6 with TRBJ2-3; D remains unclear. Trimming removed 5 bases at V and 4 bases at J, with 10 bases between. The CDR3 is made up of 13 amino acids. Per germline, CDR1 SGHVS and CDR2 FNYEAQ. CDR3 residues: CASSRDRADTQYF. The CDR3 DNA reads TGTGCCAGCAGCAGAGACCGGGCAGATACGCAGTATTTT. The complete variable domain, with remaining parts taken from reference TRBV7-6 and TRBJ2-3, reads GAGVSQSPRYKVTKRGQDVALRCDPISGHVSLYWYRQALGQGPEFLTYFNYEAQQDKSGLPNDRFSAERPEGSISTLTIQRTEQRDSAMYRCASSRDRADTQYFGPGTRLTVL.

The V call is TRBV12-3 or TRBV12-4, the J call TRBJ1-5; D is unclear. Trimming took 4 bases from V and 2 from J, leaving 3 bases between them. The CDR3 length is 12 residues. The CDR3 DNA reads as TGTGCCAGCAGTTATGGCAATCAGCCCCAGCATTTT. Encoded protein: CASSYGNQPQHF.

The chain combines TRBV18 with TRBJ1-2, with D possibly TRBD1 on 6 matching bases. The CDR3 loop spans 14 amino acids. CDR1 is KGHSH, CDR2 LQKENI, per germline. Trimming removed 2 bases from V and 4 bases from J, with 11 bases in between. CDR3 bases: TGTGCCAGCTCACCATCGGACAGCCCCTATGGCTACACCTTC. Residues: CASSPSDSPYGYTF.

CDR3 DNA sequence: TGCAGCGTTGAACAGGGATACACCGGGGAGCTGTTTTTT. As protein: CSVEQGYTGELFF. This chain uses TRBV29-1 with TRBJ2-2, with D tentatively TRBD1 (5 bases). Deletions cut 2 bases from V and 3 bases from J, with 7 bases between. This CDR3 spans 13 amino acids. Germline-derived CDR1 and CDR2 are SQVTM and ANQGSEA.

The chain is built from TRBV3-1 and TRBJ1-1; no clear D. Trimming cost V 1 base and J 1 base, with 10 bases left between them. The CDR3 totals 15 residues. Germline V gene data show CDR1 as LGHDT and CDR2 as YNNKEL (reference sequence). CDR3 sequence: CASSQGAGTNTEAFF. The CDR3 bases are TGTGCCAGCAGCCAAGGGGCAGGTACGAACACTGAAGCTTTCTTT.

This chain connects TRBV15 to TRBJ1-4; D gene unclear. In germline, CDR1 is LNHNV, CDR2 YYDKDF (reference sequence). The CDR3 contains 15 residues. V gave up 0 bases and J gave up 0 bases, with 5 bases separating them. The CDR3 spells CATSRDGATNEKLFF. The DNA for the CDR3 is TGTGCCACCAGCAGAGATGGAGCAACTAATGAAAAACTGTTTTTT.

The count of this clonotype is one. The rearrangement uses TRBV7-8 and TRBJ2-1; TRBD2 agrees at 7 bases. The CDR3 runs to 15 residues. The J segment lost 0 bases and the V segment lost 5 bases, leaving 4 bases of the junction unmatched. CDR1 and CDR2 (germline): SGHVS, FQNEAQ. CDR3 in DNA: TGTGCCAGCAGCCCCAGCGGGGCCTCCTACAATGAGCAGTTCTTC. Amino acid sequence: CASSPSGASYNEQFF.

The rearrangement joins TRBV3-1 to TRBJ1-5; no reliable D call. There are 13 residues in the CDR3. Germline CDR1 LGHDT, CDR2 YNNKEL (reference sequence). V was cut by 2 bases and J by 4 bases, with 6 bases left in between. The CDR3 sequence: CASSQLSNQPQHF. In nucleotides, the CDR3 is TGTGCCAGCAGCCAATTGTCGAATCAGCCCCAGCATTTT.

The chain combines TRBV3-1 with TRBJ2-7, with TRBD2 matching over 7 bases. V dropped 7 bases and J dropped 5; count of bases not matched to a gene: 14. The CDR3 loop spans 15 amino acids. CDR1 is LGHDT and CDR2 is YNNKEL in the germline V gene (reference sequence). This CDR3 reads CASTPNGGVGHEQYF. In nucleotides, the CDR3 is TGTGCCAGCACCCCGAATGGGGGGGTAGGGCACGAGCAGTACTTC.